This TCR beta chain stems from a study of OX40 agonist ivuxolimab in advanced cancers. Study background: Hepatocellular carcinoma, melanoma, renal cell or head and neck cancer affected the dose-escalation patients. Cohort: approximately 79% men, mean age about 60, aged roughly 23 to 79.

The protocol was immunoSEQ multiplex PCR, while the TCRdb copy is restricted to in-frame clones and leaves out a portion. The table includes approximately 82,000 clones, around four fifths detected once. The length of the CDR3 is 14 residues. V trimming: 6 bases; J trimming: 0 bases; junction bases outside the gene matches: 4. Germline CDR1 is MNHNS and CDR2 is SASEGT. The sequence derives from an adult with an advanced solid tumor such as melanoma, head and neck, liver or kidney cancer. J is TRBJ1-1 and V is TRBV6-1, with TRBD1 identical over 7 bases. Sequenced material: CD4+ or CD8+ T cells sorted from blood, taken in a trial of the OX40 agonist ivuxolimab. The CDR3 DNA follows: TGTGCCAGCAGCCAGGGACAGTTGAACACTGAAGCTTTCTTT. Protein: CASSQGQLNTEAFF.